This TCR beta chain was sequenced during a study of cytomegalovirus exposure and HLA in healthy donors. The CDR3 is 17 amino acids. V lost 3 bases, J lost 1 base, and 6 bases stayed unmatched. CDR1 KGHSH and CDR2 LQKENI come from the germline V gene. The study's findings and limits: In vitro experiments confirmed that three CMV-associated chains were specific for CMV antigens.

Only in-frame clones appear in the TCRdb table, and some are missing; sequencing was by immunoSEQ multiplex PCR. The sample has 200,000 or so clones, around 87% seen once. Concerning this clone: Antigen unknown.

The sequence was collected from a woman aged 18-35 years in good health and CMV-seropositive. The chain employs TRBV18 and TRBJ1-5; TRBD1 agrees at 10 bases. Sequencing was carried out using PBMCs. The CDR3 reads CASSPAGTGDSNQPQHF. The CDR3 nucleotides are TGTGCCAGCTCACCCGCCGGGACAGGGGACAGCAATCAGCCCCAGCATTTT.